The 23 T cell receptor beta chains reported below all come from one sample, sequenced in a study of CD8 T cells in ankylosing spondylitis. TCRdb passed the 5' RACE reads through MiXCR, listing each CDR3 protein once. Of under 200,000 distinct CDR3 sequences in the sample, roughly 10% were seen once. Sequencing was done on a sample of blood, either unsorted or a sorted T cell fraction (not recorded which). The receptors derive from a female donor with ankylosing spondylitis or in good health (not recorded which).

The chain couples TRBV27 to TRBJ1-2; TRBD1 is a possible D gene (5 bases). The CDR3 covers 13 residues. Per the germline V gene, CDR1 is MNHEY and CDR2 is SMNVEV (reference sequence). Trimming cost V 8 bases and J 7 bases, with 17 bases left between them. CDR3 DNA: TGTGCCAGCTCACTTAAAGGGGCGGGTGGCTACACCTTC. Translation: CASSLKGAGGYTF.

Only a few counts were recorded for this clonotype. The gene calls are TRBV9 and TRBJ1-1; D remains ambiguous. With 7 bases removed from V and 10 bases from J, the gap between germline ends came to 23 bases. CDR1 and CDR2 from the germline V gene are SGDLS and YYNGEE. This CDR3 is 14 amino acids long. CDR3 in amino acids: CASGNPGQQRGAFF. CDR3 nucleotide sequence: TGTGCCAGCGGAAACCCCGGCCAACAGCGTGGAGCTTTCTTT.

This clonotype was detected ten times or more. The rearrangement links TRBV27 to TRBJ2-1; TRBD1 aligns across 7 bases. Unmatched junction bases numbered 3, after V lost 8 bases and J lost 8 bases. Germline V gives CDR1 MNHEY, CDR2 SMNVEV (reference sequence). The CDR3 length is 11 residues. CDR3 region: CASCRGYEQFF. The CDR3 nucleotides read TGTGCCAGCTGCAGGGGGTATGAGCAGTTCTTC.

The V and J genes are TRBV27 and TRBJ2-2; 7 nucleotides line up with TRBD1. Germline CDR1 MNHEY, CDR2 SMNVEV (reference sequence). Unmatched junction bases numbered 8, after V lost 4 bases and J lost 6 bases. The CDR3 extends over 15 amino acids. The CDR3 DNA sequence: TGTGCCAGCAGTTCGTCCCGGGACAGCTCCGGGGAGCTGTTTTTT. Protein sequence: CASSSSRDSSGELFF.

This clonotype was counted between two and nine times. J is TRBJ1-5 and V is TRBV6-6; D gene uncertain. There are 14 residues in the CDR3. The V gene's germline CDR1 is MNHNY and CDR2 SVGAGI (reference sequence). V gave up 0 bases and J gave up 9 bases, with 12 bases separating them. CDR3 bases: TGTGCCAGCAGTTACTCGCGGCTTGAGAGGCCCCAGCATTTT. Translating it yields CASSYSRLERPQHF.

The chain uses TRBV20-1 and TRBJ1-2; TRBD1 is a possible D gene (6 bases). This CDR3 is built from 14 residues. The V and J ends lost 5 bases and 1 base respectively, with 14 bases between them. The germline gives CDR1 DFQATT, CDR2 SNEGSKA (reference sequence). The CDR3 coding sequence is TGCAGTGCTGGCCCCGGGACAAGTAACTATGGCTACACCTTC. This translates into CSAGPGTSNYGYTF.

The J gene is TRBJ2-6, the V gene TRBV27; D is perhaps TRBD2 (6 bases). The germline gives CDR1 MNHEY, CDR2 SMNVEV (reference sequence). The CDR3 length is 17 residues. V gave up 3 bases and J gave up 0 bases, with 12 bases separating them. The chain's CDR3 is CASSFLDGSSGANVLTF. CDR3 in DNA: TGTGCCAGCAGTTTTCTGGACGGGAGCTCTGGGGCCAACGTCCTGACTTTC. Full variable domain (outside the CDR3, taken from reference TRBV27 and TRBJ2-6): EAQVTQNPRYLITVTGKKLTVTCSQNMNHEYMSWYRQDPGLGLRQIYYSMNVEVTDKGDVPEGYKVSRKEKRNFPLILESPSPNQTSLYFCASSFLDGSSGANVLTFGAGSRLTVL.

This clonotype was recorded at least ten times. The chain joins TRBV5-6 to TRBJ2-7, with D unresolved. Looked up from germline, CDR1 is SGHDT and CDR2 is YYEEEE. CDR3 size: 13 residues. The ends were cut back, 0 bases at V and 2 bases at J, with 6 bases in the middle. CDR3 in amino acids: CASSLATAYEQYF. The CDR3 DNA is TGTGCCAGCAGCTTGGCAACAGCCTACGAGCAGTACTTC.

V usage is TRBV6-1 and J usage is TRBJ2-7; 9 bases are a match to TRBD2. The trim removed 7 bases at V and 6 bases at J, leaving 13 bases unmatched. The CDR3 has 15 amino acids. In germline, CDR1 is MNHNS, CDR2 SASEGT. The CDR3 is CASKGREGPLGEQYF. CDR3 in DNA: TGTGCCAGCAAGGGGCGGGAGGGCCCGTTGGGCGAGCAGTACTTC.

In its sample, this clonotype was seen many times. V is TRBV27 and J is TRBJ2-7, with 9 bases aligning to TRBD2. The CDR3 covers 15 residues. Trimming removed 3 bases from V and 13 bases from J; junction bases left unmatched: 16. Germline CDR1 is MNHEY and CDR2 is SMNVEV (reference sequence). The CDR3 reads CASSFSSGNPSDLYF. The DNA of the CDR3 is TGTGCCAGCAGTTTTTCTAGCGGGAACCCTTCGGATCTTTACTTC.

This clonotype has only a few counts. The rearrangement joins TRBV2 to TRBJ2-1; 8 positions match TRBD2. With V trimmed by 9 bases and J by 6 bases, 13 bases remained unmatched. CDR3 length: 15 amino acids. Germline CDR1 is SNHLY and CDR2 is FYNNEI. CDR3 sequence (DNA): TGTGCCAGTGTCCGGAGCGGGAGCGGGGGCAATGAGCAGTTCTTC. Translation: CASVRSGSGGNEQFF.

The chain links TRBV27 to TRBJ2-1, with 8 bases aligning to TRBD2. Germline CDR1 is MNHEY and CDR2 is SMNVEV (reference sequence). V trimming: 2 bases; J trimming: 6 bases; junction bases outside the gene matches: 6. The CDR3 covers 15 residues. The CDR3 nucleotides are TGTGCCAGCAGTTTAGGTAGCGGGGTATTCAATGAGCAGTTCTTC. Protein product: CASSLGSGVFNEQFF.

This clonotype appeared a few times. The chain links TRBV6-2 or TRBV6-3 to TRBJ2-3; either TRBD1 or TRBD2 may fit D (6 bases each). CDR3 length: 20 residues. Germline CDR1 and CDR2: MNHEY and SVGEGT. V gave up 6 bases and J gave up 1 base, with 29 bases separating them. The CDR3: CASRLGGIRGRHTGTDTQYF. Written as DNA, the CDR3 is TGTGCCAGCAGACTAGGGGGGATTCGGGGACGGCACACTGGCACAGATACGCAGTATTTT.

This rearrangement joins TRBV3-1 to TRBJ2-7; D is perhaps TRBD2 (6 bases). The CDR3 totals 13 residues. Per the germline V gene, CDR1 is LGHDT and CDR2 is YNNKEL (reference sequence). The V and J ends lost 3 bases and 3 bases respectively, with 9 bases between them. The CDR3 region is CASSQGLGYEQYF. In DNA, the CDR3 is TGTGCCAGCAGCCAGGGACTTGGCTACGAGCAGTACTTC.

V is TRBV7-8 and J is TRBJ2-5; 9 positions match TRBD1. The V gene's germline CDR1 is SGHVS and CDR2 FQNEAQ. The CDR3 loop spans 14 amino acids. Trimming cost V 5 bases and J 4 bases; bases outside gene matches: 5. The CDR3 protein is CASSQGQGGETQYF. The CDR3 region has the DNA TGTGCCAGCAGCCAGGGACAGGGAGGAGAGACCCAGTACTTC.

This clonotype has just a few counts. V and J are TRBV27 and TRBJ2-7; D gene ambiguous. CDR3 length: 14 amino acids. Trimming removed 6 bases at V and 2 bases at J, with 14 bases between. The germline gives CDR1 MNHEY, CDR2 SMNVEV (reference sequence). The CDR3 sequence: CASSPEQPPYEQYF. CDR3 bases: TGTGCCAGCAGCCCTGAGCAGCCCCCCTACGAGCAGTACTTC.

The rearrangement joins TRBV19 to TRBJ2-7; tentative D call: TRBD1 (6 bases). The ends were cut back, 4 bases at V and 2 bases at J, with 12 bases in the middle. The CDR3 runs to 14 residues. Germline values: CDR1 LNHDA, CDR2 SQIVND (reference sequence). This CDR3 reads CASSTLQGTYEQYF. CDR3 DNA: TGTGCCAGTAGTACCCTACAGGGAACCTACGAGCAGTACTTC.

This clonotype has a handful of counts. The chain is built from TRBV7-9 and TRBJ1-5; D is uncertain. The germline V and J ends were trimmed by 1 base and 6 bases, with 7 bases remaining between them. CDR1 is SEHNR and CDR2 is FQNEAQ in the germline V gene (reference sequence). This CDR3 has 13 amino acids. This CDR3 is CASSLGPGQPQHF. The CDR3 DNA reads TGTGCCAGCAGCTTAGGGCCTGGTCAGCCCCAGCATTTT.

The chain is built from TRBV11-1 and TRBJ2-1, with D possibly being TRBD1 (6 bases). The V end was cut by 3 bases, the J end by 4 bases, with 16 bases between. Germline CDR1 is SGHAT and CDR2 is FQDESV (reference sequence). This CDR3 is 16 amino acids long. In DNA, the CDR3 is TGTGCCAGCAGCTTCCCGACAGGTAGTTCATACAATGAGCAGTTCTTC. Translation gives CASSFPTGSSYNEQFF.

V and J are TRBV19 and TRBJ2-7; TRBD1 aligns across 8 bases. The CDR3 has 13 residues. After removal of 3 bases from V and 3 bases from J, the junction contained 1 base not matched to a gene. Looked up from germline, CDR1 is LNHDA and CDR2 is SQIVND (reference sequence). CDR3 DNA sequence: TGTGCCAGTAGTATGGGGACAGGCTACGAGCAGTACTTC. It yields the protein CASSMGTGYEQYF.

This clonotype was detected many times. The chain employs TRBV2 and TRBJ1-5, with 9 bases aligning to TRBD1. This CDR3 has 11 amino acids. The V gene end was trimmed by 8 bases and the J gene end by 8 bases; junction bases not matched to a gene: 1. Germline V gene lookup returns CDR1 SNHLY and CDR2 FYNNEI. This chain's CDR3 is CASGQGKPQHF. The DNA of the CDR3 is TGTGCCAGCGGACAGGGGAAGCCCCAGCATTTT.

CDR3 amino acids: CASSLYRSGALGYTF. The CDR3 DNA follows: TGTGCCAGCAGTTTATATAGGTCAGGGGCGCTCGGCTACACCTTC. The chain has TRBV27 and TRBJ1-2, with D possibly matching TRBD1 (6 bases). Germline V gives CDR1 MNHEY, CDR2 SMNVEV (reference sequence). The V gene lost 1 base and the J gene lost 8 bases, with 17 bases spanning the gap. This CDR3 is 15 amino acids long.

This clonotype was counted at least ten times. V and J are TRBV2 and TRBJ2-1, with 7 bases fitting TRBD2. CDR3 length: 15 residues. V dropped 3 bases and J dropped 8; count of bases not matched to a gene: 10. Germline CDR1 reads SNHLY; CDR2 reads FYNNEI. The CDR3, as DNA: TGTGCCAGCAGTGAGGTGACGGGAGGAGGTGATGAGCAGTTCTTC. This sequence encodes CASSEVTGGGDEQFF.